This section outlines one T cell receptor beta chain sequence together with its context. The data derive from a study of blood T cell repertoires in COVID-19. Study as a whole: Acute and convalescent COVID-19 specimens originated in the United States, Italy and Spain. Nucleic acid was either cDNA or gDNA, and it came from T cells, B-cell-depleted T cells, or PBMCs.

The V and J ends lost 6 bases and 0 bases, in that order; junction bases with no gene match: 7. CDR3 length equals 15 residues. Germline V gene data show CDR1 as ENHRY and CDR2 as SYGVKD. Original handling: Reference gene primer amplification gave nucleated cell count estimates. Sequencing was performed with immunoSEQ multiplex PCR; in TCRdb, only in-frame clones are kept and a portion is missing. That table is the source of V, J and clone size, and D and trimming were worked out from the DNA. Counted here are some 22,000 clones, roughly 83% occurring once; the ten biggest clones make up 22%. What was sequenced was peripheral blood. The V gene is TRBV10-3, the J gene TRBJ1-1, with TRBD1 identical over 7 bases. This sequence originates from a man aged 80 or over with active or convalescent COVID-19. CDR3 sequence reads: CAISRDSQMNTEAFF. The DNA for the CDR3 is TGTGCCATCAGCCGGGACAGCCAGATGAACACTGAAGCTTTCTTT.